The 18 T cell receptor beta chains listed next were all sequenced from one sample in a study of graft-versus-host responses after intestinal transplantation. These TCRs are of unknown antigen specificity. Measured with immunoSEQ multiplex PCR; TCRdb has only the in-frame clones, and not every one. The data show about 110,000 clones, around 93% seen once. The sample in question was unstimulated CD8+ T cells sorted from spleen or lymph node cells, obtained before intestinal transplant. These receptor sequences come from a human donor who received an intestinal transplant.

This chain joins TRBV4-1 and TRBJ1-3; D is unresolved. This CDR3 is 15 amino acids long. The germline V gene encodes CDR1 MGHRA and CDR2 YSYEKL. Between the trimmed V and J ends, which lost 1 base and 2 bases, there was a span of 9 bases. CDR3 protein: CASSQGVGTGNTIYF. The CDR3, as DNA: TGCGCCAGCAGCCAAGGGGTAGGGACTGGAAACACCATATATTTT.

The chain uses TRBV27 and TRBJ2-7; D possibly corresponds to TRBD1 (5 bases). V lost 3 bases to trimming and J lost 4 bases, with 13 bases between them. The CDR3 is made up of 14 amino acids. Germline V gene lookup returns CDR1 MNHEY and CDR2 SMNVEV (reference sequence). This CDR3 is CASSFSGPQYEQYF. DNA for the CDR3: TGTGCCAGCAGTTTCTCAGGGCCGCAATACGAGCAGTACTTC.

In its sample, this clone was seen once. CDR3 in amino acids: CASSQDRTSWGEQFF. The CDR3 DNA reads TGCGCCAGCAGCCAAGATAGGACTTCCTGGGGTGAGCAGTTCTTC. The chain recombines TRBV4-1 with TRBJ2-1; D is perhaps TRBD2 (5 bases). Germline V gene lookup returns CDR1 MGHRA and CDR2 YSYEKL. This CDR3 spans 15 amino acids. V lost 0 bases, J lost 9 bases, and 15 bases lay in between.

The chain carries TRBV30 and TRBJ2-1; the D is unclear. Trimming stripped 4 bases from V and 6 bases from J, with 7 bases between. This CDR3 has 11 amino acids. Germline CDR1 GTSNPN, CDR2 SVGIG (reference sequence). CDR3: CAWTGFNEQFF. The CDR3 coding sequence is TGTGCCTGGACAGGCTTCAATGAGCAGTTCTTC.

The rearrangement joins TRBV5-6 to TRBJ1-5; maybe TRBD1 (6 bases). The CDR3 totals 13 residues. The V end was cut by 1 base, the J end by 4 bases, with 6 bases between. Germline V gene lookup returns CDR1 SGHDT and CDR2 YYEEEE. The CDR3 bases are TGTGCCAGCAGCTTGACAGGGAATCAGCCCCAGCATTTT. It translates to CASSLTGNQPQHF.

The gene calls are TRBV27 and TRBJ2-3, with 7 bases aligning to TRBD2. In germline, CDR1 is MNHEY, CDR2 SMNVEV (reference sequence). J lost 2 bases, V lost 1 base, and 9 bases had no gene match. CDR3 length: 17 residues. For the CDR3, the DNA is TGTGCCAGCAGTTTATTAGGTGTGGGAGGGCCCACAGATACGCAGTATTTT. As protein: CASSLLGVGGPTDTQYF.

The rearrangement links TRBV9 to TRBJ2-1; the D is unclear. V gave up 2 bases and J gave up 0 bases, with 6 bases separating them. CDR1 SGDLS and CDR2 YYNGEE come from the germline V gene. The CDR3 contains 14 residues. CDR3 DNA sequence: TGTGCCAGCAGCGTCAGCGACTCCTACAATGAGCAGTTCTTC. Its translation: CASSVSDSYNEQFF.

The chain employs TRBV28 and TRBJ2-5; possibly TRBD2 for D (5 bases). CDR3 size: 11 residues. Trimming stripped 7 bases from V and 4 bases from J, with 7 bases between. Germline loops: CDR1 MDHEN, CDR2 SYDVKM. CDR3 DNA sequence: TGTGCCAGCACTCGGGGAGAGACCCAGTACTTC. The encoded protein is CASTRGETQYF.

The chain has TRBV2 and TRBJ2-3; D may be TRBD1 (5 bases). The V gene's germline CDR1 is SNHLY and CDR2 FYNNEI. CDR3 length: 12 residues. Trimming removed 7 bases at V and 2 bases at J, with 7 bases between. The CDR3 loop is CASTGPTDTQYF. The CDR3 DNA reads TGTGCCAGCACAGGGCCCACAGATACGCAGTATTTT.

The genes are TRBV7-7 and TRBJ2-5, with 9 bases identical to TRBD2. This CDR3 region has 17 residues. Germline lookup yields CDR1 SSHAT and CDR2 FNYEAQ (reference sequence). For the CDR3, the DNA is TGTGCTCGTGAGGTGAGTGAGGCGGGAGGGCCGGGTGAGACCCAGTACTTC. Amino acid sequence: CAREVSEAGGPGETQYF. The variable domain in full, with the rest retrieved from reference TRBV7-7 and TRBJ2-5, is GAGVSQSPRYKVTKRGQDVTLRCDPISSHATLYWYQQALGQGPEFLTYFNYEAQPDKSGLPSDRFSAERPEGSISTLTIQRTEQRDSAMYRCAREVSEAGGPGETQYFGPGTRLLVL.

V and J are TRBV30 and TRBJ1-1; a possible D gene is TRBD1 (6 bases). This CDR3 spans 12 amino acids. The germline gives CDR1 GTSNPN, CDR2 SVGIG (reference sequence). V lost 4 bases, J lost 1 base, and 7 bases lay in between. The chain's CDR3 is CAWKGGNTEAFF. DNA for the CDR3: TGTGCCTGGAAGGGGGGGAACACTGAAGCTTTCTTT. Filled out from reference TRBV30 and TRBJ1-1, the complete variable domain reads SQTIHQWPATLVQPVGSPLSLECTVEGTSNPNLYWYRQAAGRGLQLLFYSVGIGQISSEVPQNLSASRPQDRQFILSSKKLLLSDSGFYLCAWKGGNTEAFFGQGTRLTVV.

The V and J genes are TRBV4-1 and TRBJ1-5; no reliable D call. The CDR3 totals 14 residues. The V end was cut by 2 bases, the J end by 7 bases, with 12 bases between. The germline gives CDR1 MGHRA, CDR2 YSYEKL. This chain's CDR3 is CASSQLMDGQPQHF. The CDR3 nucleotides are TGCGCCAGCAGCCAATTGATGGATGGCCAGCCCCAGCATTTT.

This chain uses TRBV6-5 with TRBJ1-5; D may be TRBD1 (5 bases). The germline V gene encodes CDR1 MNHEY and CDR2 SVGAGI. This CDR3 has 15 residues. Trimming shortened V by 0 bases and J by 6 bases, and 12 bases separated the two germline ends. The chain's CDR3 is CASSYSGGGGQPQHF. DNA for the CDR3: TGTGCCAGCAGTTACTCGGGCGGGGGGGGTCAGCCCCAGCATTTT.

The rearrangement uses TRBV7-6 and TRBJ2-7, with 7 bases that match TRBD1. Unmatched junction bases numbered 6, after V lost 5 bases and J lost 8 bases. Per germline, CDR1 SGHVS and CDR2 FNYEAQ. The CDR3 totals 12 residues. The CDR3 bases are TGTGCCAGCAGCCGTACAGGGGAGCAGCAGTACTTC. Encoded protein: CASSRTGEQQYF.

The CDR3 here is CASSIKGNYNEQFF. DNA of the CDR3: TGTGCCAGTAGTATTAAGGGGAACTACAATGAGCAGTTCTTC. The chain couples TRBV19 to TRBJ2-1; possibly TRBD1 for D (5 bases). This CDR3 has 14 residues. The V end lost 3 bases, the J end lost 3 bases, and 9 bases lay between the germline ends. Germline-derived CDR1 and CDR2 are LNHDA and SQIVND (reference sequence).

The V call is TRBV29-1, the J call TRBJ1-3, with D unclear. The V gene's germline CDR1 is SQVTM and CDR2 ANQGSEA. V lost 5 bases and J lost 1, with 6 bases in between. The CDR3 totals 12 residues. CDR3 sequence reads: CSVQTSGNTIYF. CDR3 in DNA: TGCAGCGTTCAGACTTCTGGAAACACCATATATTTT. The whole variable domain, remainder taken from reference TRBV29-1 and TRBJ1-3, is SAVISQKPSRDICQRGTSLTIQCQVDSQVTMMFWYRQQPGQSLTLIATANQGSEATYESGFVIDKFPISRPNLTFSTLTVSNMSPEDSSIYLCSVQTSGNTIYFGEGSWLTVV.

This clone was counted only a few times. CDR3 nucleotides: TGCGCCAGCAGCTTGGGGTATACCTACGAGCAGTACTTC. Its protein product is CASSLGYTYEQYF. This chain joins TRBV5-1 and TRBJ2-7; D call uncertain. Germline V gene data show CDR1 as SGHRS and CDR2 as YFSETQ. The CDR3 extends over 13 amino acids. The V and J ends lost 0 bases and 2 bases respectively, with 6 bases between them.

The chain carries TRBV19 and TRBJ2-7, with D possibly TRBD2 on 6 matching bases. CDR1 is LNHDA, CDR2 SQIVND, per germline (reference sequence). The CDR3 has 14 amino acids. V lost 5 bases and J lost 6, with 17 bases in between. The CDR3 reads CASSFTGVGVEQYF. The CDR3 region has the DNA TGTGCCAGTAGTTTTACGGGAGTCGGCGTCGAGCAGTACTTC.